What follows describes a single T cell receptor beta chain. The repertoire was sequenced with immunoSEQ multiplex PCR; TCRdb's copy has only in-frame clones and lacks some. The sample holds under 250,000 clones, about 86% seen once. This sample was taken from a study of blood T cell repertoires in COVID-19. CDR3 length equals 14 residues. Per germline, CDR1 ENHRY and CDR2 SYGVKD. V was clipped by 2 bases and J by 4 bases, with 12 bases between them. This chain connects TRBV10-3 to TRBJ2-7, with D perhaps matching TRBD1 (6 bases). Sequenced: peripheral blood. The source is an elderly man with acute or convalescent COVID-19. The CDR3 reads CAISEGGMKYEQYF. In DNA form, the CDR3 reads TGTGCCATCAGTGAGGGGGGCATGAAGTACGAGCAGTACTTC.